The 6 T cell receptor beta chains given below trace back to one sample, sequenced in a study of PD-1 blockade in mismatch repair-deficient tumors. Sequencing was performed with immunoSEQ multiplex PCR; in TCRdb, only in-frame clones are kept and a portion is missing. The sample comprises 50,000 or so clones, 65% to 80% of which are singletons, and more than 3% rests with the top ten. Sample: PBMCs, taken before pembrolizumab treatment. The receptors were gathered from an adult with mismatch repair-deficient cancer.

The rearrangement joins TRBV4-1 to TRBJ1-1; TRBD1 is a possible D gene (6 bases). The V gene lost 1 base and the J gene lost 1 base, with 13 bases spanning the gap. The CDR3 covers 16 residues. The germline gives CDR1 MGHRA, CDR2 YSYEKL. In nucleotides, the CDR3 is TGCGCCAGCAGCCAAGCGGCAGGGGTAAAGAACACTGAAGCTTTCTTT. This codes for CASSQAAGVKNTEAFF.

This chain connects TRBV19 to TRBJ2-6; weak D call: TRBD2 (6 bases). V was cut by 7 bases and J by 0 bases, with 13 bases left in between. Germline assignment: CDR1 LNHDA and CDR2 SQIVND (reference sequence). The CDR3 is made up of 16 amino acids. CDR3 in amino acids: CASTPRRDSGANVLTF. CDR3 nucleotides: TGTGCCAGTACCCCCCGGAGGGACTCTGGGGCCAACGTCCTGACTTTC.

The chain couples TRBV5-1 to TRBJ2-3, with D tentatively TRBD1 (5 bases). Trimming took 3 bases from V and 2 from J, leaving 13 bases between them. The CDR3 contains 15 residues. Germline V gene lookup returns CDR1 SGHRS and CDR2 YFSETQ. CDR3 loop: CASSSDNFSTDTQYF. CDR3 DNA sequence: TGCGCCAGCAGCTCGGACAACTTCTCCACAGATACGCAGTATTTT.

The chain links TRBV19 to TRBJ1-1, with D uncertain. Looked up from germline, CDR1 is LNHDA and CDR2 is SQIVND (reference sequence). This CDR3 is built from 12 residues. V dropped 1 base and J dropped 6 bases, with 6 bases sitting between them. The chain's CDR3 is CASSIGQAEAFF. In DNA form, the CDR3 reads TGTGCCAGTAGTATAGGCCAGGCTGAAGCTTTCTTT.

The rearrangement links TRBV9 to TRBJ2-1, with D perhaps TRBD2 (6 bases). Trimming pared 1 base from V and 9 bases from J, leaving 14 bases between. Germline-derived CDR1 and CDR2 are SGDLS and YYNGEE. The CDR3 runs to 14 residues. The CDR3 region has the DNA TGTGCCAGCAGCGTAATCCAGACTAGTGGTGAGCAGTTCTTC. It is translated as CASSVIQTSGEQFF.

The rearrangement joins TRBV18 to TRBJ2-1; unclear D gene. CDR1 KGHSH and CDR2 LQKENI come from the germline V gene. V lost 0 bases, J lost 5 bases, and 8 bases lay in between. This CDR3 contains 14 residues. The CDR3 is CASSPPTVNNEQFF. CDR3 sequence (DNA): TGTGCCAGCTCACCACCGACGGTAAACAATGAGCAGTTCTTC.